The 3 T cell receptor beta chains below all came from one sample that was sequenced in a study of PD-1 blockade in classical Hodgkin lymphoma. Time point defined: cycle 4 day 1 (C4D1), after 6 weeks of nivolumab. Each of the patients experienced relapse following autologous stem cell transplantation, and their brentuximab vedotin exposure differed. Measured with immunoSEQ multiplex PCR; TCRdb has only the in-frame clones, and not every one. Among around 100,000 clones listed, 90% were seen once. The sample was peripheral blood mononuclear cells (PBMCs), taken before the fourth cycle of nivolumab. The receptors were gathered from a human donor with classical Hodgkin lymphoma.

The chain uses TRBV5-1 and TRBJ1-1, with no clear D. Trimming left V 4 bases short and J 8 bases short, with 15 bases between. The CDR3 has 13 amino acids. In germline, CDR1 is SGHRS, CDR2 YFSETQ. CDR3 sequence reads: CASSLSSFREAFF. As DNA, the CDR3 is TGCGCCAGCAGCCTAAGCTCCTTTCGGGAAGCTTTCTTT.

The CDR3 bases are TGTGCCAGCAGTTACCCATATCGGGTCACTGAAGCTTTCTTT. It is translated as CASSYPYRVTEAFF. The chain links TRBV6-6 to TRBJ1-1; D call uncertain. This CDR3 spans 14 amino acids. Per the germline V gene, CDR1 is MNHNY and CDR2 is SVGAGI (reference sequence). Trimming shortened V by 2 bases and J by 4 bases, and 11 bases separated the two germline ends.

V usage is TRBV5-1 and J usage is TRBJ1-2, with 11 bases aligning to TRBD1. V shed 0 bases, J shed 4 bases, and the junction held 2 bases outside the gene matches. Germline V gene sequence: CDR1 SGHRS, CDR2 YFSETQ. This CDR3 region has 15 residues. CDR3 residues: CASSLVGQGAYGYTF. The CDR3 nucleotides read TGCGCCAGCAGCTTGGTTGGACAGGGGGCCTATGGCTACACCTTC.